The rows below give T cell receptor beta chains drawn from one sample of a study of tumor-infiltrating lymphocytes in primary liver carcinoma. TCRdb processed the multiplex PCR reads anew with MiXCR; each CDR3 protein has one entry. The sample has over 35,000 distinct CDR3 sequences; roughly four fifths are singletons. Sequenced sample: liver tumor tissue from sampling region 4. Source of these receptors: a man aged 35-49 years with primary liver carcinoma and hepatitis B virus infection. The CDR3 runs from the conserved cysteine through the conserved F or W. The D gene is left open where the match is weak. Rows give clone size only sometimes, using once, few, many, or a class for an expanded clone.

CDR3 DNA,CDR3 protein,D gene,clone size,V gene,J gene
TGTGCCAGCTGGACGGACGCAGCCGATTGCAATGAGCAGTTCTTC,CASWTDAADCNEQFF,-,once,TRBV2,TRBJ2-1
TGTGTCAGCACCTTTCTCGGGACTAGCGGGATCAAAAACATTCAGTACTTC,CVSTFLGTSGIKNIQYF,TRBD2,-,TRBV11-1,TRBJ2-4
TGTGCCAGCAGCTTGGGGTGGCGATTGCGTTTGGGCAAAAACATTCAGTACTTC,CASSLGWRLRLGKNIQYF,-,-,TRBV7-8,TRBJ2-4
TGTGGCAGCAGCAAAGGGCTAACGGGAGGATGGTACGAGCAGTACTTC,CGSSKGLTGGWYEQYF,-,-,TRBV21-1,TRBJ2-7
TGTACCAGCAGTCAAGTGGGCACTTTCTACGAGCAGTACTTC,CTSSQVGTFYEQYF,-,-,TRBV2,TRBJ2-7
TGTGTCAGCAACCATTGGGGGGGGGAGCTGTTTTTT,CVSNHWGGELFF,-,-,TRBV4-2,TRBJ2-2
TGCGCCAGCAGCGAGGGCCACGATAATTCACACTTCCACTTT,CASSEGHDNSHFHF,-,once,TRBV5-1,TRBJ1-6
TGTGCCAGCAGTCCAGCCGGGGGCCTAGTAGGACGCGAGCAGTACTTC,CASSPAGGLVGREQYF,-,-,TRBV7-9,TRBJ2-7
TGCAGCGTTGGACTAGCGGGAGGATTCTACAATGGGCAGCTCTTC,CSVGLAGGFYNGQLF,TRBD2,-,TRBV29-1,TRBJ2-1
TGTGCCAACAGCCCCCGGGACAGGGGGCAAGTGACCCAGTACTTC,CANSPRDRGQVTQYF,TRBD1,-,TRBV7-9,TRBJ2-5
TGTGTCAGCAGCCAAGCCCGGGACAGCTCTGGGCCCAACGTCCTGACTTTC,CVSSQARDSSGPNVLTF,TRBD1,-,TRBV28,TRBJ2-6
TGTACCAGCAGAGCAGAGGACCGCTATAACTATGGCTACACATTC,CTSRAEDRYNYGYTF,-,-,TRBV5-5,TRBJ1-2
TGCGGCGCTCGGACTAGCGGGAGTTGGGCAGAGACCCAGTGCTTC,CGARTSGSWAETQCF,TRBD2,once,TRBV29-1,TRBJ2-5
TGTGCGAGCAGCCGTAGCGAGACAGAGACCCAGTACTTC,CASSRSETETQYF,-,once,TRBV12-3/TRBV12-4,TRBJ2-5
TGTCCCAGCAGGACCGGGATAGGCGCCTGGGGAAATTCACCCCTCCACTTT,CPSRTGIGAWGNSPLHF,-,-,TRBV6-6,TRBJ1-6
TGTGCCAACAGTAACTCGGCGGGACAGGGCATACACAATGAGCAGTTCTTC,CANSNSAGQGIHNEQFF,TRBD1,-,TRBV6-6,TRBJ2-1
TGTGCCAGTAGACGGTCGACCGGGCCTCAGTACTTC,CASRRSTGPQYF,-,few,TRBV5-6,TRBJ2-4
TGTGCCAGCAGCTTAACCCTGGCGGGGGCTAACGGGCAGTACTTC,CASSLTLAGANGQYF,-,-,TRBV11-2,TRBJ2-7
TGTGCCAGTCCCGTCGGGGCTAGCACCCACGAGCAGTACTTC,CASPVGASTHEQYF,-,-,TRBV28,TRBJ2-7
TGTGCCAGCATTGAAGCGGTGGGCGGACAAGAGACACAGTACTTC,CASIEAVGGQETQYF,-,-,TRBV6-1,TRBJ2-5
TGTGCCAGCAGCCCCTGGACAGGTCCGGGAGCCAAAAACATTCAGTACTTC,CASSPWTGPGAKNIQYF,TRBD1,few,TRBV11-1,TRBJ2-4
TGTGCCAGTAGTTTAGAAGCTAGCGGGTCGCTGCCCCCCTACAATGAACAGTTCTTC,CASSLEASGSLPPYNEQFF,TRBD2,few,TRBV12-3/TRBV12-4,TRBJ2-1
TGTGCCAGCAGTTCCGGGCTCGGGGTCGTCAGCTATGGCTGCACCTTC,CASSSGLGVVSYGCTF,-,-,TRBV6-5,TRBJ1-2
TGTGCCAGCATCCGAAACGGGACAGATACCCAGTACTTC,CASIRNGTDTQYF,TRBD1,-,TRBV12-3/TRBV12-4,TRBJ2-5
TGTGCCAGCAATGAGGGCCTTGTCTCCTACGAGCAGTACTTC,CASNEGLVSYEQYF,-,many,TRBV28,TRBJ2-7
TGTGCCAGCACTTCTGGGACAGGGATGTTCGAGCAGTACTTC,CASTSGTGMFEQYF,TRBD1,few,TRBV28,TRBJ2-7
TGTGCCGGCAGCTTGGTTATAGGGGCGGGAATATGGGAGCAGTACTTC,CAGSLVIGAGIWEQYF,-,-,TRBV5-5,TRBJ2-7
TGCAGCGTACGCCCTTCCAGGGTCAAGTCCTACGAGCAGTACTTC,CSVRPSRVKSYEQYF,-,medium-sized,TRBV29-1,TRBJ2-7
TGTGGCAACATCCAAGATCAGGTGGGAGGGGAGCTGTTTTTT,CGNIQDQVGGELFF,-,-,TRBV4-2,TRBJ2-2
TGTGCAAGCAACCCAGAACTAACGGGAACAGATACGCAGTATTTT,CASNPELTGTDTQYF,-,-,TRBV6-5,TRBJ2-3
TGTACCAGCAGCTTTCCGGGAACTAGCGGGACCAAAAACATTCAGTATTTC,CTSSFPGTSGTKNIQYF,TRBD2,-,TRBV11-1,TRBJ2-4
TGTGCCAGCAGTTTCCAGGGAAAGGGTGCGGACACAAATACGCAGTATTTT,CASSFQGKGADTNTQYF,-,-,TRBV28,TRBJ2-3
TGTGCCAGCAGTCCACCGAGCCCCGGGACAGGAATTACCAATGGCTACACCTTC,CASSPPSPGTGITNGYTF,TRBD1,many,TRBV7-9,TRBJ1-2